This TCR beta chain is from a study of metastatic and nonmetastatic thyroid tumors. Looking at the study overall: Samples came from malignant and benign thyroid patients, and repertoires were compared across blood and tumor or nodule tissue. Overall study results and limits: For both blood and tumor, malignant thyroid tumors reportedly showed significantly higher TCR beta diversity than benign nodules did.

In the original workflow: Researchers built a distant-metastasis classifier for papillary thyroid cancer that drew on CDR3 differences across clinicopathological groups. TCRdb redid the clone calls on the PCR reads using MiXCR. The V and J calls, along with clone size, are taken from TCRdb and not from the paper's own processing. In the table there are more than 35,000 clones, approximately 13% of which are singletons. CDR1 is LNHDA and CDR2 is SQIVND in the germline V gene (reference sequence). There are 15 residues in the CDR3. Trimming cost V 10 bases and J 5 bases, with 21 bases left between them. Ahead of thyroid surgery, no patient had received treatment of any kind. Comment on this clone: Its antigen remains unknown. With a much larger clone just one base away, this may be a read error.

J is TRBJ2-1 and V is TRBV19, with D possibly TRBD1 on 5 matching bases. The receptor comes from a female donor with papillary thyroid cancer or a benign thyroid nodule (not recorded which). Some clones in this sample may be carry-over from other donors' samples. The sample consisted of blood. CDR3 DNA sequence: TGTGCCACTCGACAGTGTATCTTGAGTCACAATGAGCAGTTCTTC. This codes for CATRQCILSHNEQFF.